A single sample is the source of the 6 T cell receptor beta chains below, sequenced in a study of OX40 agonist ivuxolimab in advanced cancers. Receptor libraries were prepared by the immunoSEQ multiplex PCR assay. TCRdb retrieved this table from immuneACCESS and kept in-frame rearrangements only. Not all clones are present; in checked studies, unresolved V genes account for under half, and no reason is known for the remainder. A total of around 76,000 clones appear in this sample, 85% of them only once. The ten top clones hold approximately 0.65% of the sample. The material was CD4+ or CD8+ T cells sorted from blood, obtained in a trial of the OX40 agonist ivuxolimab. Receptors originate from an adult with an advanced solid tumor such as melanoma, head and neck, liver or kidney cancer.

This sequence joins TRBV19 and TRBJ2-7; 9 nucleotides line up with TRBD2. The germline CDR1 and CDR2 sequences are LNHDA and SQIVND (reference sequence). The CDR3 covers 14 residues. V gave up 5 bases and J gave up 0 bases; unmatched junction bases: 2. CDR3 sequence (DNA): TGTGCCAGTAGTCTAGCGGGGAGCTCCTACGAGCAGTACTTC. Its protein product is CASSLAGSSYEQYF.

The gene calls are TRBV30 and TRBJ2-7; 10 nucleotides match TRBD1. The germline CDR1 and CDR2 sequences are GTSNPN and SVGIG (reference sequence). With 5 bases clipped from V and 6 bases from J, the junction kept 7 bases outside the gene matches. The CDR3 has 13 residues. The CDR3 loop is CAWEDRGRIEQYF. CDR3 DNA: TGTGCCTGGGAAGACAGGGGGCGAATCGAGCAGTACTTC. Using reference TRBV30 and TRBJ2-7 for the parts outside the CDR3, the full variable domain is SQTIHQWPATLVQPVGSPLSLECTVEGTSNPNLYWYRQAAGRGLQLLFYSVGIGQISSEVPQNLSASRPQDRQFILSSKKLLLSDSGFYLCAWEDRGRIEQYFGPGTRLTVT.

V gene TRBV27 combines with J gene TRBJ2-3; 10 nucleotides line up with TRBD2. V lost 5 bases and J lost 5; bases outside the gene matches: 7. Germline-derived CDR1 and CDR2 are MNHEY and SMNVEV (reference sequence). This CDR3 is 15 amino acids long. CDR3 in amino acids: CASSSGGAGEDTQYF. CDR3 nucleotide sequence: TGTGCCAGCAGTAGCGGGGGGGCCGGAGAAGATACGCAGTATTTT.

The V gene is TRBV7-9, the J gene TRBJ2-7; tentatively, D is TRBD1 (6 bases). Germline V gives CDR1 SEHNR, CDR2 FQNEAQ (reference sequence). Trimming removed 4 bases at V and 3 bases at J, with 13 bases between. This CDR3 contains 14 residues. CDR3 nucleotides: TGTGCCAGCAGCTCCACTACAGGGAACTACGAGCAGTACTTC. Its translation: CASSSTTGNYEQYF.

The chain couples TRBV6-1 to TRBJ1-5; D remains unclear. Germline V lookup: CDR1 MNHNS, CDR2 SASEGT. CDR3 size: 13 residues. V dropped 3 bases and J dropped 7 bases, with 10 bases sitting between them. CDR3 residues: CASSDSERQPQHF. CDR3 in DNA: TGTGCCAGCAGTGATTCGGAACGGCAGCCCCAGCATTTT.

In this sample, this clone turned up once. In DNA form, the CDR3 reads TGTGCCATCAGTGAACAGGAGAACACTGAAGCTTTCTTT. The encoded protein is CAISEQENTEAFF. The chain employs TRBV10-3 and TRBJ1-1, with a tentative D call TRBD1 (5 bases). Trimming pared 3 bases from V and 1 base from J, leaving 6 bases between. CDR1 and CDR2 from the germline V gene are ENHRY and SYGVKD. The CDR3 sequence is 13 residues long.